This T cell receptor beta chain derives from a study of response to subunit inactivated influenza vaccine. Findings and limits, study-wide: There was a suggestion from the authors that each seasonal influenza vaccination recruits few new T cells.

Between the trimmed V and J ends, which lost 2 bases and 6 bases, there was a span of 7 bases. The germline V gene encodes CDR1 MNHEY and CDR2 SVGEGT. The CDR3 has 13 amino acids. With respect to this clonotype: Its cognate antigen is unknown.

Each CDR3 protein gets one entry after TCRdb re-called the RT-PCR reads with MiXCR. The sample includes approximately 310,000 distinct CDR3 sequences, 21% seen only once; the top ten take about 10%. V usage is TRBV6-2 or TRBV6-3 and J usage is TRBJ2-2; possibly TRBD1 for D (5 bases). This TCR was recovered from a man aged 45 to 75 who received an inactivated influenza vaccine. Sample: PBMCs from blood, taken 21 months after vaccination. CDR3: CASSYLTAGELFF. The CDR3 coding sequence is TGTGCCAGCAGTTACCTGACAGCCGGGGAGCTGTTTTTT.